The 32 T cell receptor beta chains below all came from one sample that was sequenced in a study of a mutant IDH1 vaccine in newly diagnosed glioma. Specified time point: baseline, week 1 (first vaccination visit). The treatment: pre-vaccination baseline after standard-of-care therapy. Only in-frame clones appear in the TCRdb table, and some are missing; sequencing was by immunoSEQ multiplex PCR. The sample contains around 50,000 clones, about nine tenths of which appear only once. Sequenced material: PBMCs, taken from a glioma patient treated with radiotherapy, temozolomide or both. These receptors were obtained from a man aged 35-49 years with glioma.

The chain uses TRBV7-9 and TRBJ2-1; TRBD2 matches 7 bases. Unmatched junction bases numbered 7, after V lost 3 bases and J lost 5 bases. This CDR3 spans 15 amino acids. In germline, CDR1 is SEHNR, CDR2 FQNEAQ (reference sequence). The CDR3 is CASSFGGGRNNEQFF. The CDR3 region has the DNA TGTGCCAGCAGCTTCGGCGGGGGACGAAACAATGAGCAGTTCTTC.

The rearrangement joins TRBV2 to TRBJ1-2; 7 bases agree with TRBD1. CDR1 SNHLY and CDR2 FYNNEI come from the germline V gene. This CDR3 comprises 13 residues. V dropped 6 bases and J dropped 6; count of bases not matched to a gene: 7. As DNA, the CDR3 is TGTGCCAGCAGCCTCCGGGACAGAGATGGCTACACCTTC. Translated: CASSLRDRDGYTF.

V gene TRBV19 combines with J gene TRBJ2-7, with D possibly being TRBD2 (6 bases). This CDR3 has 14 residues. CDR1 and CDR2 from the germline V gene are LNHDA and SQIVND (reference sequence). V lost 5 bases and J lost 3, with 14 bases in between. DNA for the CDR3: TGTGCCAGTAGTGGAGCGGGCTTCAACTACGAGCAGTACTTC. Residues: CASSGAGFNYEQYF.

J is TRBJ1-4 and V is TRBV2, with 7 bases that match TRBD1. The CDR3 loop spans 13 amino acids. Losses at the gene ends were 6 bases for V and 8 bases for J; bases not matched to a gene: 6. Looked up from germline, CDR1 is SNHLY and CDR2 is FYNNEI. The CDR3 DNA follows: TGTGCCAGCAGGCCCGGACAGGCCGAAAAACTGTTTTTT. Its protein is CASRPGQAEKLFF.

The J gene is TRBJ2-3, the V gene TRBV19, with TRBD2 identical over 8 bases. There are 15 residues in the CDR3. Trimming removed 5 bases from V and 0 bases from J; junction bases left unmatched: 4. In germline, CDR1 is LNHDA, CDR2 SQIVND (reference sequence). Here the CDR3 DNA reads TGTGCCAGTAGTTTCTCTAGCGGGAGCACAGATACGCAGTATTTT. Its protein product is CASSFSSGSTDTQYF. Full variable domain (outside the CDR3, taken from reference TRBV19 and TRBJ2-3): DGGITQSPKYLFRKEGQNVTLSCEQNLNHDAMYWYRQDPGQGLRLIYYSQIVNDFQKGDIAEGYSVSREKKESFPLTVTSAQKNPTAFYLCASSFSSGSTDTQYFGPGTRLTVL.

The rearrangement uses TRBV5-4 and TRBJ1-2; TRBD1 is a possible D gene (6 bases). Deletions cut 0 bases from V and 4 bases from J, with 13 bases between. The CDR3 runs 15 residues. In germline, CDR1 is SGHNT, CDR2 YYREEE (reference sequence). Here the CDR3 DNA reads TGTGCCAGCAGCTTGGAACAGGGCAGTAGCTATGGCTACACCTTC. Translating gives CASSLEQGSSYGYTF.

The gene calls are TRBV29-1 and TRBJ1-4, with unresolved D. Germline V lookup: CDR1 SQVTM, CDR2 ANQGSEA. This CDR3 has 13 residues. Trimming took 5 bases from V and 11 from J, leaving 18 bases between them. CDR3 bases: TGCAGCGTTTGTAGGCAGATCGGGGAGAAACTGTTTTTT. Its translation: CSVCRQIGEKLFF. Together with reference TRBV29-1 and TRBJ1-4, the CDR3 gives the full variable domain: SAVISQKPSRDICQRGTSLTIQCQVDSQVTMMFWYRQQPGQSLTLIATANQGSEATYESGFVIDKFPISRPNLTFSTLTVSNMSPEDSSIYLCSVCRQIGEKLFFGSGTQLSVL.

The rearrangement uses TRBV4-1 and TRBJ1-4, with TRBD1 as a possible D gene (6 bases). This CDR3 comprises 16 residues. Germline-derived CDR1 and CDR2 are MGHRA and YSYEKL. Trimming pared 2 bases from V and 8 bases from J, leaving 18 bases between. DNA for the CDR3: TGCGCCAGCAGCCAAAGATCACGGGGGGGCGAGGAAAAACTGTTTTTT. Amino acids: CASSQRSRGGEEKLFF.

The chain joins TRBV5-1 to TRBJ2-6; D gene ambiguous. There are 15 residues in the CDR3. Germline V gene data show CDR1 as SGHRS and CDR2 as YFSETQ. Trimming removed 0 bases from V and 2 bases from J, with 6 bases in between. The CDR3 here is CASSLAAAGANVLTF. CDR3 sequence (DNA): TGCGCCAGCAGCTTGGCCGCAGCTGGGGCCAACGTCCTGACTTTC. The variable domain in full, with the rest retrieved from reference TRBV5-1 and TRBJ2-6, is KAGVTQTPRYLIKTRGQQVTLSCSPISGHRSVSWYQQTPGQGLQFLFEYFSETQRNKGNFPGRFSGRQFSNSRSEMNVSTLELGDSALYLCASSLAAAGANVLTFGAGSRLTVL.

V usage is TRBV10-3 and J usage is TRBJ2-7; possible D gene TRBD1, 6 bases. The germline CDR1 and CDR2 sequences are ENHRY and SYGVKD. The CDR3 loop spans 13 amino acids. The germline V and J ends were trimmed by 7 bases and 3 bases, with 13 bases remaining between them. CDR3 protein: CAIKGGENYEQYF. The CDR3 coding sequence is TGTGCCATCAAAGGGGGAGAGAACTACGAGCAGTACTTC.

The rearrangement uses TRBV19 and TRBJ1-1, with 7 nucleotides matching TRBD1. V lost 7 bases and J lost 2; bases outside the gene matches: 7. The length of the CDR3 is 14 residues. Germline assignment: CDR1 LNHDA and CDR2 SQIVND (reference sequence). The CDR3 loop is CASIRGTANTEAFF. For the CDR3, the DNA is TGTGCCAGTATCCGAGGGACAGCAAACACTGAAGCTTTCTTT. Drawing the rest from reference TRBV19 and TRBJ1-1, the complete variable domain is DGGITQSPKYLFRKEGQNVTLSCEQNLNHDAMYWYRQDPGQGLRLIYYSQIVNDFQKGDIAEGYSVSREKKESFPLTVTSAQKNPTAFYLCASIRGTANTEAFFGQGTRLTVV.

The CDR3 DNA follows: TGTGCCAGCACGGGCACCGTAGACGGAGCTAACTATGGCTACACCTTC. Encoded protein: CASTGTVDGANYGYTF. The V gene is TRBV21-1, the J gene TRBJ1-2. TRBV21-1 is deemed a pseudogene. CDR3 length equals 16 residues.

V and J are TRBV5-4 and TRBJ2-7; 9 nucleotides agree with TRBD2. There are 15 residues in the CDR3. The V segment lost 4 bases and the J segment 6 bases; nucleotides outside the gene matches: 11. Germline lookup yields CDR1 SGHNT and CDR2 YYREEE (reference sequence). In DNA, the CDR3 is TGTGCCAGCAGCCAGGGGGGGGCGGGAGGGGTCGAGCAGTACTTC. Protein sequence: CASSQGGAGGVEQYF.

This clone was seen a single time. CDR3 sequence reads: CASSVLAGSYNEQYF. The CDR3 nucleotides are TGTGCCAGCAGTGTTCTGGCAGGGAGTTACAACGAGCAGTACTTC. The V call is TRBV25-1, the J call TRBJ2-7; D may be TRBD1 or TRBD2 (5 bases each). The CDR3 length is 15 residues. Trimming removed 4 bases at V and 5 bases at J, with 18 bases between. Germline CDR1 is MGHDK and CDR2 is SYGVNS.

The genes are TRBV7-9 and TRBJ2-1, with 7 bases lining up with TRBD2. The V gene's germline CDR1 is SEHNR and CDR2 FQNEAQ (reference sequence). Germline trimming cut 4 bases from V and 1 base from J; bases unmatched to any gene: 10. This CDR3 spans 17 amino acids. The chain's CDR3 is CASSYTSGEGSYNEQFF. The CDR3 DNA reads TGTGCCAGCAGCTATACGTCGGGGGAGGGGTCCTACAATGAGCAGTTCTTC.

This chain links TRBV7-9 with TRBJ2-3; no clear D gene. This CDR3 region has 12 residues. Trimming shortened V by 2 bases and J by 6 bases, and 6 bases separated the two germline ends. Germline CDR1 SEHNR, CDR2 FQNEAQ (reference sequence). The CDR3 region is CASSLQLDTQYF. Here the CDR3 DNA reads TGTGCCAGCAGCTTACAACTGGATACGCAGTATTTT.

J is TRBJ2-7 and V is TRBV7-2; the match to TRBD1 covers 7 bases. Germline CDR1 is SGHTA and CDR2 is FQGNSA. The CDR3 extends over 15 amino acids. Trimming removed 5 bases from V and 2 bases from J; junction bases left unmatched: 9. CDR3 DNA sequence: TGTGCCAGCAGCCCCAACCCTGGGACAGCCTACGAGCAGTACTTC. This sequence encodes CASSPNPGTAYEQYF.

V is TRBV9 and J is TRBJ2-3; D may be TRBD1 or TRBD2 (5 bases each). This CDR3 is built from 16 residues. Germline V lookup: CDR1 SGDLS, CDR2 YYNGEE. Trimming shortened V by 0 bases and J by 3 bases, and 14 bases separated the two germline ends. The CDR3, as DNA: TGTGCCAGCAGCGTAGTGGGGGAGACGGGGACAGATACGCAGTATTTT. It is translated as CASSVVGETGTDTQYF. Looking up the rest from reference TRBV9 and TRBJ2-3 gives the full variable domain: DSGVTQTPKHLITATGQRVTLRCSPRSGDLSVYWYQQSLDQGLQFLIQYYNGEERAKGNILERFSAQQFPDLHSELNLSSLELGDSALYFCASSVVGETGTDTQYFGPGTRLTVL.

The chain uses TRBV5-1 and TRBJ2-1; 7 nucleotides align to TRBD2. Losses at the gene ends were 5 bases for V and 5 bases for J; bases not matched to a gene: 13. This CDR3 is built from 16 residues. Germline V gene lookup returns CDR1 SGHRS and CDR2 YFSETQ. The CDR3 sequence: CASSRAGAGANNEQFF. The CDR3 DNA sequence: TGCGCCAGCAGTCGGGCCGGGGCGGGAGCTAACAATGAGCAGTTCTTC.

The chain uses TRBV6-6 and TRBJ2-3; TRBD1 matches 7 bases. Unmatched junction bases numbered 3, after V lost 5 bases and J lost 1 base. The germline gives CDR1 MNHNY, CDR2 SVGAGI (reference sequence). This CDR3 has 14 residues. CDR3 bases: TGTGCCAGCAGTGTCACAGGGGGCACAGATACGCAGTATTTT. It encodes CASSVTGGTDTQYF.

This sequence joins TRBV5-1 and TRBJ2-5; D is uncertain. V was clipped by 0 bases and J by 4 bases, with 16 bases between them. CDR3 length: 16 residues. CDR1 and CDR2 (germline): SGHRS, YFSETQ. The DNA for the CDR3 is TGCGCCAGCAGCTTGGGAGGAGCCCTTATTGGAGAGACCCAGTACTTC. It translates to CASSLGGALIGETQYF.

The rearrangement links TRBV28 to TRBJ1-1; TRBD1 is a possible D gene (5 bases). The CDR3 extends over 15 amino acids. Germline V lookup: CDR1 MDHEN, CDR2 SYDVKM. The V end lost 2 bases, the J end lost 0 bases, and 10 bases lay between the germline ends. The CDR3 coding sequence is TGTGCCAGCAGTTTACCGGGACGGATGAACACTGAAGCTTTCTTT. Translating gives CASSLPGRMNTEAFF. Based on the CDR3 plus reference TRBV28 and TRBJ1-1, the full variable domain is DVKVTQSSRYLVKRTGEKVFLECVQDMDHENMFWYRQDPGLGLRLIYFSYDVKMKEKGDIPEGYSVSREKKERFSLILESASTNQTSMYLCASSLPGRMNTEAFFGQGTRLTVV.

Written as DNA, the CDR3 is TGTGCCAGTGGGGGGAACAGCGTTGGCGAAAAACTGTTTTTT. Its protein is CASGGNSVGEKLFF. The rearrangement links TRBV19 to TRBJ1-4; D is perhaps TRBD1 (5 bases). Germline V gene sequence: CDR1 LNHDA, CDR2 SQIVND (reference sequence). Trimming pared 8 bases from V and 8 bases from J, leaving 18 bases between. CDR3 size: 14 residues.

This CDR3 is CASSQTFGTSGTVYNEQFF. In DNA form, the CDR3 reads TGTGCCAGCAGTCAAACCTTTGGGACTAGCGGGACCGTCTACAATGAGCAGTTCTTC. The chain uses TRBV27 and TRBJ2-1; the match to TRBD2 covers 13 bases. V lost 5 bases to trimming and J lost 3 bases; unmatched junction nucleotides: 13. Germline-derived CDR1 and CDR2 are MNHEY and SMNVEV (reference sequence). The CDR3 sequence is 19 residues long.

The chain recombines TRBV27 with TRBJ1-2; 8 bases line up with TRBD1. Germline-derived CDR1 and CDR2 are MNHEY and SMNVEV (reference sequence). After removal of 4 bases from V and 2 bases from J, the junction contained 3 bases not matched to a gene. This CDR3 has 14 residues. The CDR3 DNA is TGTGCCAGCAGTTCACAGGGGGGCAACTATGGCTACACCTTC. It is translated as CASSSQGGNYGYTF.

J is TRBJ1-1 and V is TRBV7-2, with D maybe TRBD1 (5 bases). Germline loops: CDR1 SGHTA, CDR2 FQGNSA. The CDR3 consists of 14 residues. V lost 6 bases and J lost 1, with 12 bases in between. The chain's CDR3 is CASRNYGGNTEAFF. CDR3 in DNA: TGTGCCAGCAGAAACTACGGGGGGAACACTGAAGCTTTCTTT.

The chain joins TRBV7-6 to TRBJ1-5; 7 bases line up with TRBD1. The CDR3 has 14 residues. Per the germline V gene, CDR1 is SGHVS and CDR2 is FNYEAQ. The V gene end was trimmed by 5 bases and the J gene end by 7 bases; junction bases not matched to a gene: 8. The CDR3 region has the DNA TGTGCCAGCAGCACGAGACAGGGTTCCCAGCCCCAGCATTTT. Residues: CASSTRQGSQPQHF.

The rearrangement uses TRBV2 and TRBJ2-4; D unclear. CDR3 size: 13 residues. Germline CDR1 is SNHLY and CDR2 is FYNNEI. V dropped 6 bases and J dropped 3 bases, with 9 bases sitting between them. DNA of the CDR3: TGTGCCAGCAGGGCCTGGGGCAAAAACATTCAGTACTTC. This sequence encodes CASRAWGKNIQYF.

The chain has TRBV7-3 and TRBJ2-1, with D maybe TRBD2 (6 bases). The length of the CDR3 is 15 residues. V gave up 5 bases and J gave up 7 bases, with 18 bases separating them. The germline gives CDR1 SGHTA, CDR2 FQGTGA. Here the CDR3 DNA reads TGTGCCAGCAGCAAAGGAGGCACCGGGACTAATGAGCAGTTCTTC. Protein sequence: CASSKGGTGTNEQFF.

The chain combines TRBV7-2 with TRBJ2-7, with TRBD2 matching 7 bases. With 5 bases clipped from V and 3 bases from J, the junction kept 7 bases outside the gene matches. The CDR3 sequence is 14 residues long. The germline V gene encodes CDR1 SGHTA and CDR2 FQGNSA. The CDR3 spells CASSPAAGVYEQYF. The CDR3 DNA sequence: TGTGCCAGCAGCCCCGCGGCGGGAGTCTACGAGCAGTACTTC.

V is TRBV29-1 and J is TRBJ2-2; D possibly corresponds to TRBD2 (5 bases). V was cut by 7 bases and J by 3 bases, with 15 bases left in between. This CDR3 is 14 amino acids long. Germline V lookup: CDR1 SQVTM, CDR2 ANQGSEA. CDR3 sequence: CSARGLVDTGELFF. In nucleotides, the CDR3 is TGCAGCGCCAGAGGGCTAGTTGACACCGGGGAGCTGTTTTTT.

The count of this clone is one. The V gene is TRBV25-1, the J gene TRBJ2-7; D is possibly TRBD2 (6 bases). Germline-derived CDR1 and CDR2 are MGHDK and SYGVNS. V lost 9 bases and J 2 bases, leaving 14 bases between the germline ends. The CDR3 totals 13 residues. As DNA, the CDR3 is TGTGCCAGTTCCGGGAGCTATACCTACGAGCAGTACTTC. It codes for CASSGSYTYEQYF.